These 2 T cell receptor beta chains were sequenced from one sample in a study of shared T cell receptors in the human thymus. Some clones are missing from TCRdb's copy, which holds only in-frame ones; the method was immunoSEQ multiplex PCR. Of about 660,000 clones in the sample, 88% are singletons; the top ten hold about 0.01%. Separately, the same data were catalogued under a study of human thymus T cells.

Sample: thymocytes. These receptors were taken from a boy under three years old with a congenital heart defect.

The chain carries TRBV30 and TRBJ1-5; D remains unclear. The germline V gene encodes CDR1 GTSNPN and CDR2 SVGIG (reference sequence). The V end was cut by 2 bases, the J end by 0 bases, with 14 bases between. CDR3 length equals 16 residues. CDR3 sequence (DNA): TGTGCCTGGAGTCCAGGACTTTTCCATAGCAATCAGCCCCAGCATTTT. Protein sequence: CAWSPGLFHSNQPQHF. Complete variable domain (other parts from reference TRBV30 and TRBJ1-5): SQTIHQWPATLVQPVGSPLSLECTVEGTSNPNLYWYRQAAGRGLQLLFYSVGIGQISSEVPQNLSASRPQDRQFILSSKKLLLSDSGFYLCAWSPGLFHSNQPQHFGDGTRLSIL.

CDR3: CSVPGLAGVLETQYF. The DNA for the CDR3 is TGCAGCGTCCCGGGACTAGCGGGAGTCTTAGAGACCCAGTACTTC. The chain employs TRBV29-1 and TRBJ2-5, with TRBD2 matching over 14 bases. Trimming cost V 6 bases and J 4 bases; bases outside gene matches: 7. The germline V gene encodes CDR1 SQVTM and CDR2 ANQGSEA. There are 15 residues in the CDR3.